The 14 T cell receptor beta chains presented below share a single source sample, sequenced in a study of OX40 agonist ivuxolimab in advanced cancers. Generated by immunoSEQ multiplex PCR, the TCRdb table keeps only in-frame clones and is missing some. This sample carries about 83,000 clones, 75% to 95% of them seen once, and the ten largest clones take around 0.44%. This specimen was CD4+ or CD8+ T cells sorted from blood, taken in a trial of the OX40 agonist ivuxolimab. These receptors originate from an adult with an advanced solid tumor such as melanoma, head and neck, liver or kidney cancer.

This chain uses TRBV19 with TRBJ2-7; possibly TRBD1 or TRBD2 for D (5 bases each). This CDR3 region has 13 residues. The V gene's germline CDR1 is LNHDA and CDR2 SQIVND (reference sequence). Trimming stripped 3 bases from V and 1 base from J, with 7 bases between. The CDR3 reads CASSMGRSYEQYF. CDR3 nucleotides: TGTGCCAGTAGTATGGGACGGTCCTACGAGCAGTACTTC. The full variable domain, completed using reference TRBV19 and TRBJ2-7, is DGGITQSPKYLFRKEGQNVTLSCEQNLNHDAMYWYRQDPGQGLRLIYYSQIVNDFQKGDIAEGYSVSREKKESFPLTVTSAQKNPTAFYLCASSMGRSYEQYFGPGTRLTVT.

The chain recombines TRBV11-2 with TRBJ2-1, with a weak D call TRBD2 (6 bases). Germline V gives CDR1 SGHAT, CDR2 FQNNGV. Trimming removed 0 bases from V and 13 bases from J, with 13 bases in between. The CDR3 has 13 amino acids. The CDR3 loop reads CASSLELAGVQFF. As DNA, the CDR3 is TGTGCCAGCAGCTTAGAACTAGCCGGGGTACAGTTCTTC.

The chain joins TRBV19 to TRBJ2-7; D may be TRBD2 (6 bases). Trimming cost V 4 bases and J 4 bases, with 11 bases left between them. Germline CDR1 reads LNHDA; CDR2 reads SQIVND (reference sequence). CDR3 length equals 13 residues. The CDR3 loop is CASSRMAGYEQYF. The CDR3 DNA reads as TGTGCCAGTAGTAGAATGGCGGGGTACGAGCAGTACTTC.

The chain is built from TRBV15 and TRBJ2-5, with D unclear. Trimming removed 0 bases from V and 5 bases from J, with 7 bases in between. The CDR3 runs to 13 residues. In germline, CDR1 is LNHNV, CDR2 YYDKDF (reference sequence). Written as DNA, the CDR3 is TGTGCCACCAGCAGAGAGGACGGGGAGACCCAGTACTTC. Translation gives CATSREDGETQYF.

The J gene is TRBJ1-2, the V gene TRBV11-2; D remains unclear. Trimming shortened V by 5 bases and J by 1 base, and 11 bases separated the two germline ends. The CDR3 is 14 amino acids. CDR1 is SGHAT, CDR2 FQNNGV, per germline. CDR3 protein: CASSLLIDNYGYTF. CDR3 nucleotides: TGTGCCAGCAGCCTCCTCATTGATAACTATGGCTACACCTTC.

V usage is TRBV5-5 and J usage is TRBJ2-1, with 10 nucleotides matching TRBD1. Looked up from germline, CDR1 is SGHKS and CDR2 is YYEKEE (reference sequence). The CDR3 covers 16 residues. V was clipped by 6 bases and J by 7 bases; unmatched bases: 13. This CDR3 is CASTPLRDRGGNEQFF. The CDR3 DNA follows: TGTGCCAGCACCCCGCTCCGGGACAGGGGAGGGAATGAGCAGTTCTTC.

The genes are TRBV5-4 and TRBJ1-4; 7 nucleotides align to TRBD1. The CDR3 runs to 13 residues. The J segment lost 7 bases and the V segment lost 2 bases, leaving 2 bases of the junction unmatched. In germline, CDR1 is SGHNT, CDR2 YYREEE (reference sequence). The CDR3: CASSFQGGEKLFF. In DNA, the CDR3 is TGTGCCAGCAGCTTTCAGGGGGGTGAAAAACTGTTTTTT.

A word on this clone: The sample has other DNA sequences that encode this CDR3 too. The V call is TRBV5-1, the J call TRBJ1-4; no reliable D call. The CDR3 is 12 amino acids. The V and J ends lost 2 bases and 8 bases respectively, with 7 bases between them. The germline V gene has CDR1 SGHRS and CDR2 YFSETQ. The CDR3 DNA is TGCGCCAGCAGCTTTGAAGGCGAAAAACTGTTTTTT. Protein product: CASSFEGEKLFF. The full variable domain, rest sourced from reference TRBV5-1 and TRBJ1-4, is KAGVTQTPRYLIKTRGQQVTLSCSPISGHRSVSWYQQTPGQGLQFLFEYFSETQRNKGNFPGRFSGRQFSNSRSEMNVSTLELGDSALYLCASSFEGEKLFFGSGTQLSVL.

The CDR3 protein is CASRPGAGADYGYTF. CDR3 bases: TGTGCCAGCAGGCCAGGAGCGGGGGCGGACTATGGCTACACCTTC. The chain is built from TRBV28 and TRBJ1-2; D possibly corresponds to TRBD1 (6 bases). Germline V gene lookup returns CDR1 MDHEN and CDR2 SYDVKM. The ends were cut back, 6 bases at V and 3 bases at J, with 17 bases in the middle. CDR3 length: 15 residues.

The chain uses TRBV4-2 and TRBJ1-1; 9 bases line up with TRBD1. Trimming cost V 4 bases and J 7 bases; bases outside gene matches: 7. The germline V gene encodes CDR1 LGHNA and CDR2 YNFKEQ. The CDR3 spans 14 residues. The CDR3 loop is CASSRSRTGDEAFF. The CDR3 DNA reads as TGTGCCAGCAGCCGATCAAGGACAGGGGATGAAGCTTTCTTT.

V usage is TRBV2 and J usage is TRBJ1-5; 7 bases line up with TRBD1. Germline loops: CDR1 SNHLY, CDR2 FYNNEI. This CDR3 is 15 amino acids long. Trimming removed 8 bases from V and 6 bases from J; junction bases left unmatched: 13. The CDR3 reads CASEQGLGVSQPQHF. The DNA of the CDR3 is TGTGCCAGCGAACAGGGGTTGGGGGTGAGTCAGCCCCAGCATTTT.

This clone was seen only a few times. This chain joins TRBV5-3 and TRBJ2-7; tentative D call: TRBD1 (5 bases). TRBV5-3 is classed as an ORF, of uncertain function. V was pared by 4 bases and J by 6 bases, with 5 bases between. The CDR3 extends over 10 amino acids. CDR3 sequence reads: CARSQGEQYF. The CDR3 DNA reads TGTGCCAGAAGCCAGGGCGAGCAGTACTTC.

The chain links TRBV18 to TRBJ2-2; 7 bases are a match to TRBD2. Germline V gene lookup returns CDR1 KGHSH and CDR2 LQKENI. V dropped 5 bases and J dropped 6; count of bases not matched to a gene: 9. CDR3 length equals 15 residues. The CDR3 is CASSRVTGGSGELFF. The CDR3, as DNA: TGTGCCAGCTCAAGGGTGACGGGAGGTTCCGGGGAGCTGTTTTTT.

The V gene is TRBV10-3, the J gene TRBJ2-5, with a possible D match to TRBD2 (5 bases). The CDR3 is 15 amino acids. In germline, CDR1 is ENHRY, CDR2 SYGVKD. Between the trimmed V and J ends, which lost 0 bases and 2 bases, there was a span of 10 bases. The CDR3 nucleotides are TGTGCCATCAGTGAGTCACGCGGGCCACAAGAGACCCAGTACTTC. Its translation: CAISESRGPQETQYF.